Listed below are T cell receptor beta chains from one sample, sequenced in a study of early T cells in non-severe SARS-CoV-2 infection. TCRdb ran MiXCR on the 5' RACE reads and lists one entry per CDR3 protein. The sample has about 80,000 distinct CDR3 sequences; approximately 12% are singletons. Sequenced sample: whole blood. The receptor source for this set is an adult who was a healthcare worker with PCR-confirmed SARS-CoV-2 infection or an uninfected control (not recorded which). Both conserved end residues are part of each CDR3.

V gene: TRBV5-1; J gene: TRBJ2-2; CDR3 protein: CASSLKVGLAVNTGELFF
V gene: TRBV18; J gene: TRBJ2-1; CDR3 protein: CASSPPGLPNDEQFF
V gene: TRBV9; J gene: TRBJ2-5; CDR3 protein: CANLDHPKTQYF
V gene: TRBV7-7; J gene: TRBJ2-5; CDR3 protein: CASSSAGGSGETQYF
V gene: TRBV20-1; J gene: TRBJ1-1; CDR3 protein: CSARDRYEWNTEAFF
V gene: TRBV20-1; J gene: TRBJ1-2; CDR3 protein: CSARDRVTGDSYGYTF
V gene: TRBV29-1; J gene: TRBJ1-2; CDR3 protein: CSVVSGEWNYGYTF
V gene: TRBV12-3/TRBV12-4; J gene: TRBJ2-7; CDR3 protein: CASSLGGRYEQYF
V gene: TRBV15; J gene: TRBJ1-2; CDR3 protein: CATSRKGQGPTMSYTF
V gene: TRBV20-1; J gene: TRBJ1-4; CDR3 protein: CSARDAGGTNEKLFF
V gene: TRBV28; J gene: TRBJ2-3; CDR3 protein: CASSFLRGTGDTDTQYF
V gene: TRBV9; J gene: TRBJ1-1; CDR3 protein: CASRTDSHTGQAFF
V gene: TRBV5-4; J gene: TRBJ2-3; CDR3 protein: CASSLGGFGTDTQYF
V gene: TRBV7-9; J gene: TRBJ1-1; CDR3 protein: CASSLAKVNLLNTEAFF
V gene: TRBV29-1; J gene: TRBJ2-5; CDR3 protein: CSVPAQETQYF
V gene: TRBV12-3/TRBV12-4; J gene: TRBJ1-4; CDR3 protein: CASTPHLATNEKLFF
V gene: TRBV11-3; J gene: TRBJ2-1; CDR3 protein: CASSSTSGGYNEQFF
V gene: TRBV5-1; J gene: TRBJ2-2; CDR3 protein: CASSLSWGGELFF
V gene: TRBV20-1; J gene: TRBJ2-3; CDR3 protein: CSARDVLAGDGDTQYF
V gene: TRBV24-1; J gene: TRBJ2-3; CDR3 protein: CATSDLGQGSITDTQYF
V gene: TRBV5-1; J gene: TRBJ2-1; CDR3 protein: CASSFGGFYNEQFF
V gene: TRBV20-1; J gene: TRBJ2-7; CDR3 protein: CSASPGQGSPYEQYF
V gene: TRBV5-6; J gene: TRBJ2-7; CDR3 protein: CASSLRQGSTYEQYF
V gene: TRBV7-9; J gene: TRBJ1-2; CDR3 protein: CASSPRTGEKRGYTF
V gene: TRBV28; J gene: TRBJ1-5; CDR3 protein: CASSQGNQPQHF
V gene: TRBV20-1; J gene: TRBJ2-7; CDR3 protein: CSARGSLNEQYF
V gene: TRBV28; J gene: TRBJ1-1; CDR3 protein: CASSTVQGRSEAFF
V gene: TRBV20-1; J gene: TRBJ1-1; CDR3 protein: CSARDGTGSSTEAFF
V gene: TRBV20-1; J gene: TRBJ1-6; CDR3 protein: CSARHRRYNSPLHF
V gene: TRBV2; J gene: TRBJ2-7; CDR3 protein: CASSRTDYEQYF
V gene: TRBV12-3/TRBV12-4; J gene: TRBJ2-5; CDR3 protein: CASARNQETQYF
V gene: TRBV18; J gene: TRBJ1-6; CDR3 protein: CASSQQRDNSPLHF
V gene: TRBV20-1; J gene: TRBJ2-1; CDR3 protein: CSARDVRGTPTGDEQFF
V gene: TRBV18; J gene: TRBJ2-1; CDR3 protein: CASSPGTAHEQFF
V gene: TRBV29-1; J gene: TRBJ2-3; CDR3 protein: CSVSTSGTGTQYF
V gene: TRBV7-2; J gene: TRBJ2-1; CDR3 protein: CASSIQRLVHSSSYNEQFF
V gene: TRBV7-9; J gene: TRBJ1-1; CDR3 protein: CASSSQGRNTEAFF
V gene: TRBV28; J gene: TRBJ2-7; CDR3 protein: CASSLAEGGDYEQYF
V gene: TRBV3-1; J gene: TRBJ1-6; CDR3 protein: CASSWGVRGGSPLHF
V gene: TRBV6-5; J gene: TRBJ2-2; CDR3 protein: CASSSSREANTGELFF
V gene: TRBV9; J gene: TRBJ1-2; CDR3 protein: CASSVVEDYGYTF
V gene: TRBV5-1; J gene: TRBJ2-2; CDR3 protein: CASSLGLDGTGELFF
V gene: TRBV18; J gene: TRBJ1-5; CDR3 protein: CASSQGIGNQPQHF
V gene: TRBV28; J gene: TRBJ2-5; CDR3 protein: CASSFPGLAEGGETQYF
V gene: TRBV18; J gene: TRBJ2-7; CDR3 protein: CASSPRTGFTYEQYF
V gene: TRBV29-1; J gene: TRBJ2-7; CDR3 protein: CSVDRGHEQYF
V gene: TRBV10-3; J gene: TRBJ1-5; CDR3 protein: CAIKEVSNQPQHF
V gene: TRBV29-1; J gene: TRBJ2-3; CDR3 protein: CSVTGQGGPDTQYF
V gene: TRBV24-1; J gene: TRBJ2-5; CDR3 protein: CATSDFETQYF
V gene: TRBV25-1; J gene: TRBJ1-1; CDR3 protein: CASSGDRLQAFF
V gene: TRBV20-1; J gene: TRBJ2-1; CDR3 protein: CSARTGSYNEQFF
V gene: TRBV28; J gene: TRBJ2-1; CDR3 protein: CASFPGTPLNEQFF
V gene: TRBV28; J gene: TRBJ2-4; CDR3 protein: CASLEQGVAKNIQYF
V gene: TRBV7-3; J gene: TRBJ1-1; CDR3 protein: CASSRDRVTPEAFF